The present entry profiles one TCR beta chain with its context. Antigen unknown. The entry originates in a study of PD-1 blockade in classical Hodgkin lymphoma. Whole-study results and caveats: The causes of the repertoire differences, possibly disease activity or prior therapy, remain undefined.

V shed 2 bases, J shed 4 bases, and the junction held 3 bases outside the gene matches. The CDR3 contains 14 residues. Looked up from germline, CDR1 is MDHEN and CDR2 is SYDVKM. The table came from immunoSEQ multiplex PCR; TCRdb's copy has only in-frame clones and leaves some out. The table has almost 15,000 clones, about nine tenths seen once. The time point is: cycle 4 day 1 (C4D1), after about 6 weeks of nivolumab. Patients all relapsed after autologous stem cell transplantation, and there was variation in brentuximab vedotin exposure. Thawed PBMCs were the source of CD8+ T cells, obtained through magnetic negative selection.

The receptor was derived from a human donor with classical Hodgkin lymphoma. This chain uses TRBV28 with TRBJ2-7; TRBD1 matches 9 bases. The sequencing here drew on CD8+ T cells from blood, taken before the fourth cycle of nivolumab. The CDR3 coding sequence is TGTGCCAGCAGTTTACGACAGGGGGAGTACGAGCAGTACTTC. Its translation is CASSLRQGEYEQYF.